A single sample is the source of the 13 T cell receptor beta chains below, sequenced in a study of PD-1 blockade in classical Hodgkin lymphoma. TCRdb's copy holds only in-frame clones and misses some; the assay was immunoSEQ multiplex PCR. The sample lists roughly 140,000 clones, less than 80% occurring once. Every one of the patients relapsed after autologous stem cell transplantation (brentuximab vedotin exposure was variable). This specimen consisted of peripheral blood mononuclear cells (PBMCs), obtained before the second cycle of nivolumab. Receptor source: a human donor with classical Hodgkin lymphoma.

The DNA for the CDR3 is TGTGCCAGCAGCTCGGACTTTTATACGCAGTATTTT. It is translated as CASSSDFYTQYF. The chain employs TRBV7-9 and TRBJ2-3; D possibly corresponds to TRBD2 (5 bases). Germline V lookup: CDR1 SEHNR, CDR2 FQNEAQ (reference sequence). The CDR3 contains 12 residues. Between the trimmed V and J ends, which lost 4 bases and 7 bases, there was a span of 9 bases.

The gene calls are TRBV11-2 and TRBJ1-5; tentative D call: TRBD1 (5 bases). This CDR3 has 14 amino acids. Trimming pared 4 bases from V and 4 bases from J, leaving 11 bases between. CDR1 is SGHAT and CDR2 is FQNNGV in the germline V gene. The CDR3 loop reads CASSSGRRNQPQHF. The CDR3 DNA sequence: TGTGCCAGCAGCTCGGGACGGCGGAATCAGCCCCAGCATTTT.

This chain uses TRBV19 with TRBJ1-2, with TRBD1 identical over 8 bases. The CDR3 runs to 15 residues. Losses at the gene ends were 3 bases for V and 2 bases for J; bases not matched to a gene: 5. Per the germline V gene, CDR1 is LNHDA and CDR2 is SQIVND (reference sequence). The CDR3 DNA reads TGTGCCAGTAGTATCGTCGCAGGGGGCAACTATGGCTACACCTTC. It translates to CASSIVAGGNYGYTF.

This chain joins TRBV29-1 and TRBJ1-6; D is unclear. The germline V and J ends were trimmed by 5 bases and 8 bases, with 13 bases remaining between them. The CDR3 has 13 amino acids. CDR1 and CDR2 (germline): SQVTM, ANQGSEA. The DNA for the CDR3 is TGCAGCGTTAATGGTCATAAGGATTCACCCCTCCACTTT. Translating it yields CSVNGHKDSPLHF.

V gene TRBV7-2 combines with J gene TRBJ2-5, with no clear D. Germline lookup yields CDR1 SGHTA and CDR2 FQGNSA. The CDR3 length is 11 residues. Trimming cost V 6 bases and J 5 bases, with 7 bases left between them. The CDR3 region has the DNA TGTGCCAGCAGTTCCTTTGAGACCCAGTACTTC. This encodes CASSSFETQYF.

The chain recombines TRBV21-1 with TRBJ1-5. TRBV21-1 counts as a pseudogene. The CDR3 loop spans 17 amino acids. The CDR3 sequence is CASSKGGRSGSNQPQHF. CDR3 in DNA: TGTGCCAGCAGCAAAGGAGGGAGGAGTGGATCAAATCAGCCCCAGCATTTT.

This clone was counted only a few times. V gene TRBV28 combines with J gene TRBJ1-2; D gene uncertain. V was clipped by 5 bases and J by 4 bases, with 11 bases between them. The CDR3 spans 13 residues. CDR1 and CDR2 from the germline V gene are MDHEN and SYDVKM. The CDR3 DNA sequence: TGTGCCAGCAGTCCCACAGTGACCTATGGCTACACCTTC. Its protein is CASSPTVTYGYTF.

This clone was counted a few times. One end of the junction fails to match germline, which may point to a read error. This chain connects TRBV6-1 to TRBJ1-1; D not resolved. Germline V CDR1 and CDR2: MNHNS, SASEGT. The CDR3 consists of 11 residues. The CDR3 coding sequence is TGTGCCAGCAGTGAACTCGGGGAACCCCGCTTT. It yields the protein CASSELGEPRF.

The V gene is TRBV7-2, the J gene TRBJ2-1, with 8 positions matching TRBD2. The CDR3 consists of 15 residues. Germline lookup yields CDR1 SGHTA and CDR2 FQGNSA. V trimming: 0 bases; J trimming: 5 bases; junction bases outside the gene matches: 3. The DNA of the CDR3 is TGTGCCAGCAGCTTAGCGGGACTAGTACACAATGAGCAGTTCTTC. This encodes CASSLAGLVHNEQFF.

This chain links TRBV6-5 with TRBJ1-3; maybe TRBD1 (5 bases). V was trimmed by 3 bases and J by 0 bases, leaving 9 bases between them. Per germline, CDR1 MNHEY and CDR2 SVGAGI. This CDR3 region has 15 residues. In DNA form, the CDR3 reads TGTGCCAGCAGTTATTGGGGCAGCTCTGGAAACACCATATATTTT. Translated, it gives CASSYWGSSGNTIYF.

The chain has TRBV2 and TRBJ1-5; a possible D gene is TRBD1 (6 bases). This CDR3 has 14 residues. With 1 base removed from V and 7 bases from J, the gap between germline ends came to 11 bases. Germline-derived CDR1 and CDR2 are SNHLY and FYNNEI. The DNA for the CDR3 is TGTGCCAGCAGTGAAGAGGGGGGAACGCAGCCCCAGCATTTT. Protein sequence: CASSEEGGTQPQHF.

This clone was seen a handful of times. V and J are TRBV27 and TRBJ1-6; no reliable D call. This CDR3 has 13 residues. With 3 bases removed from V and 7 bases from J, the gap between germline ends came to 7 bases. The germline CDR1 and CDR2 sequences are MNHEY and SMNVEV (reference sequence). The CDR3 DNA sequence: TGTGCCAGCAGTTTCTCACAGAATTCACCCCTCCACTTT. Amino acids: CASSFSQNSPLHF.

The chain combines TRBV6-6 with TRBJ1-2; 7 nucleotides align to TRBD1. V lost 6 bases, J lost 3 bases, and 7 bases stayed unmatched. CDR1 and CDR2 (germline): MNHNY, SVGAGI (reference sequence). This CDR3 contains 14 residues. The CDR3 loop is CASRALGTDYGYTF. For the CDR3, the DNA is TGTGCCAGCAGGGCTCTAGGGACAGACTATGGCTACACCTTC.